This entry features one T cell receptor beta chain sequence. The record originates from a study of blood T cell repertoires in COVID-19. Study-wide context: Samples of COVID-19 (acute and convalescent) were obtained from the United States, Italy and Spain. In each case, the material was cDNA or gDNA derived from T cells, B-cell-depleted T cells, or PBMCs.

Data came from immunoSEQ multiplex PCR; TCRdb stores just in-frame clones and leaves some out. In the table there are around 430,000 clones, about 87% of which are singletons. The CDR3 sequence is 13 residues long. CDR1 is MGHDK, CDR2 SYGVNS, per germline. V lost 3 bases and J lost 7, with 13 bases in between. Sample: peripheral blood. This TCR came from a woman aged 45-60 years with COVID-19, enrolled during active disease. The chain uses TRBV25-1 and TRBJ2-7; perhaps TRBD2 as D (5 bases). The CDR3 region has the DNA TGTGCCAGCAGTGAGTCCCTGTCGGGGGAGCAGTACTTC. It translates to CASSESLSGEQYF.